This T cell receptor beta chain appears in the sequencing data of a study of OX40 agonist ivuxolimab in advanced cancers. Study at large: Clinicians treated patients with ivuxolimab, an agonistic anti-OX40 (CD134) antibody. The study's findings and limits: Clonal expansion from baseline to week 6 occurred in both CD4+ and CD8+ T cells. Patients with a partial response at 0.1-3.0 mg/kg had among the lowest clonal expansion. There were also nonresponders showing low normalized T-cell clonal expansion.

Turning to this clone: Its matching antigen is unknown.

Clones were sequenced by immunoSEQ multiplex PCR, and TCRdb holds only the in-frame ones, with some missing. The sample yields some 130,000 clones, around 87% seen once. The junction had 15 bases not matched to a gene; V was cut back by 5 bases and J by 8 bases. The CDR3 runs 16 residues. Germline V lookup: CDR1 MDHEN, CDR2 SYDVKM. The genes are TRBV28 and TRBJ2-3; 8 nucleotides match TRBD2. The receptor's source is an adult with an advanced solid tumor such as melanoma, head and neck, liver or kidney cancer. Sequences were derived from CD4+ or CD8+ T cells sorted from blood, sampled in a trial of the OX40 agonist ivuxolimab. CDR3: CASSPPIAGTPGTQYF. Here the CDR3 DNA reads TGTGCCAGCAGTCCTCCAATAGCGGGGACCCCGGGTACGCAGTATTTT.